This TCR beta chain derives from a study of blood T cell repertoires in COVID-19. Across the whole study: Sample material is recorded as cDNA or gDNA derived from T cells, B-cell-depleted T cells, or PBMCs.

This CDR3 region has 14 residues. The V end was cut by 1 base, the J end by 4 bases, with 11 bases between. Germline loops: CDR1 LGHDT, CDR2 YNNKEL (reference sequence). Profiling relied on immunoSEQ multiplex PCR, and the TCRdb table lists in-frame clones only, not all of them. Among roughly 450,000 clones listed, 90% were seen once. Donors were grouped by their self-reported clinical history. Among Cohort 3 donors, those recovered had two negative PCRs, clearance, or symptom resolution. This clonotype was obtained from a man younger than 30 who had recovered from COVID-19. Sequencing was carried out using PBMCs or T cells enriched from blood (not recorded which). This chain links TRBV3-1 (or the pseudogene TRBV3-2) with TRBJ2-7; D perhaps matches TRBD1 (6 bases). The CDR3 loop reads CASSQGPQGYEQYF. Here the CDR3 DNA reads TGTGCCAGCAGCCAAGGACCCCAGGGGTACGAGCAGTACTTC.